Shown below are 6 T cell receptor beta chains from a single sample sequenced in a study of blood T cell repertoires in COVID-19. Profiled with immunoSEQ multiplex PCR; TCRdb holds only in-frame clones, not every one. The table lists roughly 260,000 clones, 91% of them singletons. Material: PBMCs or T cells enriched from blood (not recorded which). The receptors stem from a human donor in a cohort exposed to, infected with or recovered from COVID-19 (not recorded which). The donor label of this sample is uncertain.

J is TRBJ1-1 and V is TRBV5-1; TRBD1 matches at 7 bases. In germline, CDR1 is SGHRS, CDR2 YFSETQ. With V trimmed by 5 bases and J by 1 base, 8 bases remained unmatched. CDR3 length: 15 residues. The DNA for the CDR3 is TGCGCCAGCAGTGAGTGGACAGGACCGAACACTGAAGCTTTCTTT. It translates to CASSEWTGPNTEAFF.

This chain uses TRBV7-8 with TRBJ2-7; TRBD2 aligns across 11 bases. This CDR3 has 18 amino acids. With V trimmed by 1 base and J by 0 bases, 8 bases remained unmatched. CDR1 is SGHVS and CDR2 is FQNEAQ in the germline V gene. Written as DNA, the CDR3 is TGTGCCAGCAGCTTAGTATGGGGACTAGCGGCCTCCTCCTACGAGCAGTACTTC. Protein sequence: CASSLVWGLAASSYEQYF.

Concerning this clone: The same CDR3 also results from other DNA sequences found in this sample. The rearrangement links TRBV5-1 to TRBJ1-2; 8 bases are a match to TRBD1. CDR1 SGHRS and CDR2 YFSETQ come from the germline V gene. The J segment lost 6 bases and the V segment lost 5 bases, leaving 6 bases of the junction unmatched. This CDR3 has 13 amino acids. The CDR3 region is CASSLGQGNGYTF. CDR3 DNA: TGCGCCAGCAGTCTAGGACAGGGCAATGGCTACACCTTC.

V gene TRBV6-5 combines with J gene TRBJ1-1, with TRBD1 as a possible D gene (6 bases). CDR1 MNHEY and CDR2 SVGAGI come from the germline V gene. The CDR3 totals 13 residues. Trimming took off 6 bases at V and 4 bases at J, with 12 bases between the two ends. The CDR3 DNA follows: TGTGCCAGCAGACCGAGGACAGCCACTGAAGCTTTCTTT. Its translation: CASRPRTATEAFF.

V is TRBV7-3 and J is TRBJ2-7; 7 bases map to TRBD1. CDR1 is SGHTA and CDR2 is FQGTGA in the germline V gene. Unmatched junction bases numbered 9, after V lost 5 bases and J lost 2 bases. The CDR3 runs to 15 residues. CDR3 sequence reads: CASSPAGTAAYEQYF. The CDR3 DNA reads as TGTGCCAGCAGCCCCGCCGGGACAGCAGCCTACGAGCAGTACTTC.

The rearrangement uses TRBV30 and TRBJ1-2; D is perhaps TRBD1 (5 bases). CDR1 GTSNPN and CDR2 SVGIG come from the germline V gene (reference sequence). Trimming removed 2 bases at V and 6 bases at J, with 13 bases between. CDR3 length: 13 amino acids. The CDR3 bases are TGTGCCTGGAGTCCTTCCCGCAGGGATGGCTACACCTTC. Translated, it gives CAWSPSRRDGYTF.